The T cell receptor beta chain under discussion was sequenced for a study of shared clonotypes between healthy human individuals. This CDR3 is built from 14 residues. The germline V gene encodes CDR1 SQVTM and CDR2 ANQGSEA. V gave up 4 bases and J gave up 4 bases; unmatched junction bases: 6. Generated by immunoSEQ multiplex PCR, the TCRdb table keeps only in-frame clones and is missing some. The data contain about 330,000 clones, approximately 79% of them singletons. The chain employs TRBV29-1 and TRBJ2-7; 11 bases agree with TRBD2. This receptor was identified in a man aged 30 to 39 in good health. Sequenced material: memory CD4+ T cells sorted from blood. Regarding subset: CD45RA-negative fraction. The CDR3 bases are TGCAGCGTTGTACTAGCGGGAGCAAAGTACGAGCAGTACTTC. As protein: CSVVLAGAKYEQYF.